This TCR beta chain derives from a study of OX40 agonist ivuxolimab in advanced cancers. Study at large: Earlier anti-PD-1, anti-PD-L1 or anti-CTLA-4 therapy was permitted; 30% to 50% had received some. Whole-study results and caveats: Expanded clones were, on average, more numerous in CD8+ T cells than in CD4+. Expanded peripheral T cells had an undetermined antigen specificity.

As for this clone: Its target is unknown.

CDR1 and CDR2 from the germline V gene are SGHRS and YFSETQ. V lost 3 bases and J lost 0, with 13 bases in between. The length of the CDR3 is 15 residues. With autoimmune disease history or systemic immunosuppression, patients were excluded. Produced via immunoSEQ multiplex PCR; TCRdb's table is partial and in-frame only. Counted here are roughly 81,000 clones, roughly 94% occurring once; the ten biggest clones make up approximately 11%. The chain joins TRBV5-1 to TRBJ2-7, with D possibly matching TRBD2 (6 bases). Here the sequenced sample was CD4+ or CD8+ T cells sorted from blood, taken in a trial of the OX40 agonist ivuxolimab. The clonotype originates from an adult with an advanced solid tumor such as melanoma, head and neck, liver or kidney cancer. The CDR3 DNA is TGCGCCAGCAGCTCTTTAGCGGATAGCTCCTACGAGCAGTACTTC. The encoded protein is CASSSLADSSYEQYF.